This T cell receptor beta chain was identified in a study of T-cell reconstitution after alpha-beta-depleted transplantation in children listed by TCRdb under 2016. With regard to the full study: The study quantitatively tracked T-cell immune reconstitution after TCRalphabeta/CD19-depleted allogeneic hematopoietic cell transplantation in children using TCR repertoire profiling.

The treatment or condition label here, explained by the study, means: allogeneic hematopoietic cell transplantation with graft depleted of TCRalphabeta T cells and CD19 B cells. Transplant recipients were children who received TCRalphabeta/CD19-depleted allogeneic hematopoietic cell grafts. This clonotype was recorded a few times. The antigen it recognizes is unknown. Base quality data are lacking; no much larger clone is found one base away. From the germline V gene, CDR1 is SNHLY and CDR2 is FYNNEI. The CDR3 contains 11 residues, cysteine and phenylalanine counted. The sequence is cut down to CDR3 DNA, 33 bases in frame from base 1. The junction shows trimming of 7 bases on V and 8 bases on J, plus 9 bases between the germline ends. Findings and caveats that apply to the study as a whole: The apparently early recovery of alphabetaT-cell counts about two months after transplant reportedly depended on only several hundred rapidly expanded clones that came from non-depleted graft cells. Hyperexpanded clone frequencies declined over subsequent months; after one year, T-cell counts and TCRbeta diversity were mostly attributed to newly produced T cells. In some patients, high TCRbeta diversity at day 60 was attributed to recipient T cells and intrathymic progenitors that had survived conditioning.

The library was prepared using PCR. The instrument was an Illumina HiSeq 2500. Molecular barcoding was employed in the preparation of TCR libraries, with unique molecular identifiers being used to normalize TCRbeta repertoire quantification. Starting from the raw public reads, TCRdb applied fastp trimming at Q25, assembled clones with MiXCR and retained in-frame beta chains. Rows with one shared CDR3 protein collapse into an entry with the most common genes and DNA. For this sample the table gives around 700,000 distinct CDR3 sequences, of which around 13% were detected only once. 0.79% of the sample rests with the top ten.

This TCR came from a girl aged 2 to 10 with congenital amegakaryocytic thrombocytopenia, due to receive a stem cell transplant. The chain joins TRBV2 to TRBJ2-1; the D gene is perhaps TRBD2, on 5 matching bases. Sample: PBMCs, taken before TCRalphabeta/CD19-depleted stem cell transplant. The CDR3 region reads CASTKEDEQFF. The bases are TGTGCCAGCACCAAGGAGGATGAGCAGTTCTTC.